The 28 T cell receptor beta chains given below trace back to one sample, sequenced in a study of blood T cells in healthy people across ages. A second PCR, run for roughly 7 to 11 cycles, used a sample-barcoded 5' primer plus a J-beta primer mix. Via MiXCR, TCRdb re-called the 5' RACE reads, giving one row per CDR3 protein. The table lists around 1.1 million distinct CDR3 sequences, more than 30% of them singletons. Sequences were obtained from blood. Every receptor here comes from a man younger than 30 in good health.

CDR3 sequence reads: CASSLDRVGGEQFF. The CDR3, as DNA: TGCGCCAGCAGCTTGGACAGGGTGGGCGGTGAGCAGTTCTTC. The chain couples TRBV5-1 to TRBJ2-1; D might be TRBD1 (6 bases). Trimming pared 0 bases from V and 9 bases from J, leaving 13 bases between. Germline-derived CDR1 and CDR2 are SGHRS and YFSETQ. CDR3 length: 14 residues.

This clonotype has just a few counts. This rearrangement joins TRBV7-2 to TRBJ1-1; unclear D gene. V lost 3 bases and J lost 5, with 10 bases in between. This CDR3 is built from 13 residues. The germline V gene encodes CDR1 SGHTA and CDR2 FQGNSA. CDR3 residues: CASSFEARTEAFF. Here the CDR3 DNA reads TGTGCCAGCAGCTTCGAAGCAAGGACTGAAGCTTTCTTT.

Only a few counts were recorded for this clonotype. CDR3 residues: CASSQQGLDYGYTF. The CDR3 DNA reads as TGTGCCAGCAGCCAACAGGGTTTGGACTATGGCTACACCTTC. The V call is TRBV7-2, the J call TRBJ1-2; D perhaps matches TRBD1 (6 bases). This CDR3 has 14 amino acids. Germline V CDR1 and CDR2: SGHTA, FQGNSA. V was pared by 5 bases and J by 3 bases, with 13 bases between.

The sample holds a few counts of this clonotype. The gene calls are TRBV24-1 and TRBJ2-1; TRBD2 might be the D (5 bases). V dropped 4 bases and J dropped 0 bases, with 6 bases sitting between them. CDR3 length equals 14 residues. The germline V gene encodes CDR1 KGHDR and CDR2 SFDVKD. CDR3: CATSDGGSYNEQFF. DNA of the CDR3: TGTGCCACCAGTGACGGAGGCTCCTACAATGAGCAGTTCTTC.

The chain has TRBV27 and TRBJ1-6; D may be TRBD1 (5 bases). Trimming cost V 0 bases and J 2 bases, with 8 bases left between them. The germline CDR1 and CDR2 sequences are MNHEY and SMNVEV (reference sequence). The CDR3 runs 16 residues. CDR3 in amino acids: CASSLSGRAYNSPLHF. The CDR3 DNA reads TGTGCCAGCAGTTTATCGGGCAGGGCCTATAATTCACCCCTCCACTTT.

This clonotype appeared a single time. One end of the junction is discordant with germline, which a read error may explain. V and J are TRBV4-3 and TRBJ2-3, with 12 positions matching TRBD2. Germline V gives CDR1 LGHNA, CDR2 YSLEER. This CDR3 comprises 15 residues. The DNA for the CDR3 is TGCGCCAGCAGCCCTACTAGCGGGGGGACAGATGCGCAGTATTTT. Translated, it gives CASSPTSGGTDAQYF.

This clonotype has just a few counts. J is TRBJ1-1 and V is TRBV10-3; D perhaps matches TRBD1 (6 bases). V was pared by 11 bases and J by 6 bases, with 13 bases between. CDR1 and CDR2 from the germline V gene are ENHRY and SYGVKD. The CDR3 sequence is 11 residues long. CDR3 in amino acids: CAPEGGPEAFF. The CDR3 coding sequence is TGTGCCCCGGAAGGGGGGCCTGAAGCTTTCTTT.

This clonotype was seen only a few times. The rearrangement uses TRBV2 and TRBJ2-1; D uncertain. The CDR3 has 13 amino acids. Germline loops: CDR1 SNHLY, CDR2 FYNNEI. The V end was cut by 7 bases, the J end by 5 bases, with 12 bases between. The CDR3 loop is CASKVEVNNEQFF. CDR3 sequence (DNA): TGTGCCAGCAAGGTCGAGGTCAACAATGAGCAGTTCTTC.

The chain couples TRBV29-1 to TRBJ1-1; D unclear. Germline lookup yields CDR1 SQVTM and CDR2 ANQGSEA. Trimming cost V 7 bases and J 3 bases, with 12 bases left between them. The CDR3 spans 12 residues. The CDR3 is CSGGGWDTEAFF. CDR3 DNA: TGCAGCGGAGGAGGCTGGGACACTGAAGCTTTCTTT.

V gene TRBV7-2 combines with J gene TRBJ2-6; D unresolved. Trimming removed 1 base at V and 0 bases at J, with 10 bases between. This CDR3 region has 17 residues. CDR1 SGHTA and CDR2 FQGNSA come from the germline V gene. The DNA of the CDR3 is TGTGCCAGCAGCTTAGAGGCCCGCACCTCTGGGGCCAACGTCCTGACTTTC. Translating gives CASSLEARTSGANVLTF.

This rearrangement joins TRBV5-1 to TRBJ2-1, with TRBD2 matching over 8 bases. The J segment lost 8 bases and the V segment lost 0 bases, leaving 4 bases of the junction unmatched. This CDR3 is built from 14 residues. CDR1 and CDR2 (germline): SGHRS, YFSETQ. In nucleotides, the CDR3 is TGCGCCAGCAGCTTGGCAAGCGGGGGACATGAGCAGTTCTTC. It translates to CASSLASGGHEQFF.

This clonotype was seen ten or more times. CDR3 in amino acids: CSVASGTADQPQHF. In DNA form, the CDR3 reads TGCAGCGTCGCCTCCGGGACAGCGGATCAGCCCCAGCATTTT. The V call is TRBV29-1, the J call TRBJ1-5; 7 nucleotides agree with TRBD1. This CDR3 comprises 14 residues. Germline V lookup: CDR1 SQVTM, CDR2 ANQGSEA. The junction had 10 bases not matched to a gene; V was cut back by 6 bases and J by 5 bases.

The rearrangement uses TRBV7-9 and TRBJ2-4, with D maybe TRBD2 (5 bases). This CDR3 comprises 16 residues. CDR1 is SEHNR and CDR2 is FQNEAQ in the germline V gene (reference sequence). V was cut by 1 base and J by 3 bases, with 13 bases left in between. CDR3 DNA: TGTGCCAGCAGCTTAGTCACTACCGCGGGCAAAAACATTCAGTACTTC. Its translation: CASSLVTTAGKNIQYF.

This clonotype has a handful of counts. The chain combines TRBV29-1 with TRBJ2-1, with TRBD2 matching 7 bases. The CDR3 runs 16 residues. The V gene's germline CDR1 is SQVTM and CDR2 ANQGSEA. After removal of 1 base from V and 1 base from J, the junction contained 7 bases not matched to a gene. DNA for the CDR3: TGCAGCGTTGAAGGTAGAACGGGGGGATCCTACAATGAGCAGTTCTTC. Translated, it gives CSVEGRTGGSYNEQFF.

This clonotype was seen a handful of times. CDR3 bases: TGTGCCAGCAGTCTAGCCCCGGGCCGGACTGAAGCTTTCTTT. Protein: CASSLAPGRTEAFF. The genes are TRBV27 and TRBJ1-1; D uncertain. Germline loops: CDR1 MNHEY, CDR2 SMNVEV (reference sequence). This CDR3 comprises 14 residues. Trimming stripped 5 bases from V and 5 bases from J, with 15 bases between.

The chain carries TRBV6-6 and TRBJ1-1; maybe TRBD1 (5 bases). The CDR3 has 13 amino acids. Germline V CDR1 and CDR2: MNHNY, SVGAGI (reference sequence). The V and J ends lost 11 bases and 3 bases respectively, with 16 bases between them. The CDR3 nucleotides read TGTGCCTCCCGGGACGGGGTTGACACTGAAGCTTTCTTT. Its protein is CASRDGVDTEAFF.

This sequence joins TRBV25-1 and TRBJ1-4; TRBD1 might be the D (5 bases). The V gene lost 1 base and the J gene lost 4 bases, with 13 bases spanning the gap. The CDR3 spans 16 residues. The V gene's germline CDR1 is MGHDK and CDR2 SYGVNS. The CDR3 spells CASSELGESNNEKLFF. In nucleotides, the CDR3 is TGTGCCAGCAGTGAATTGGGGGAGAGTAATAATGAAAAACTGTTTTTT.

The J gene is TRBJ1-4, the V gene TRBV20-1, with a weak D call TRBD1 (6 bases). With 3 bases removed from V and 5 bases from J, the gap between germline ends came to 13 bases. The CDR3 has 14 residues. The germline V gene has CDR1 DFQATT and CDR2 SNEGSKA (reference sequence). CDR3 in DNA: TGCAGTGCTAGTAGGGGAGGGGGGAATGAAAAACTGTTTTTT. Its translation: CSASRGGGNEKLFF.

This clonotype appeared a few times. The genes are TRBV5-1 and TRBJ2-5; D not certain. Trimming took 3 bases from V and 5 from J, leaving 17 bases between them. This CDR3 comprises 15 residues. Looked up from germline, CDR1 is SGHRS and CDR2 is YFSETQ. The CDR3: CASSSNAMPGETQYF. The CDR3 DNA reads as TGCGCCAGCAGCTCCAACGCTATGCCTGGCGAGACCCAGTACTTC.

For this clonotype: A junction end diverges from the germline sequence, so it may reflect a read error. The chain employs TRBV5-1 and TRBJ2-5; D gene ambiguous. The CDR3 is 12 amino acids. CDR1 is SGHRS and CDR2 is YFSETQ in the germline V gene. The CDR3, as DNA: TGCACCAGCAGCTTGGGCCAAGAGACCCAGTACTTC. Encoded protein: CTSSLGQETQYF. Combining the CDR3 with reference TRBV5-1 and TRBJ2-5 gives the whole variable domain KAGVTQTPRYLIKTRGQQVTLSCSPISGHRSVSWYQQTPGQGLQFLFEYFSETQRNKGNFPGRFSGRQFSNSRSEMNVSTLELGDSALYLCTSSLGQETQYFGPGTRLLVL.

This clonotype was seen a few times. The rearrangement uses TRBV6-2 or TRBV6-3 and TRBJ1-1; no definite D call. The CDR3 covers 14 residues. The V gene lost 7 bases and the J gene lost 5 bases, with 17 bases spanning the gap. The germline V gene has CDR1 MNHEY and CDR2 SVGEGT. CDR3 loop: CASTQRGSRTEAFF. CDR3 DNA: TGTGCCAGCACCCAACGAGGGTCGCGGACTGAAGCTTTCTTT.

V is TRBV20-1 and J is TRBJ1-2; unclear D gene. CDR3 length equals 10 residues. Trimming removed 3 bases at V and 6 bases at J, with 5 bases between. From germline, CDR1 is DFQATT and CDR2 SNEGSKA (reference sequence). CDR3 sequence: CSARADGYTF. CDR3 bases: TGCAGTGCTAGGGCAGATGGCTACACCTTC.

The chain combines TRBV25-1 with TRBJ2-3, with TRBD2 matching 11 bases. This CDR3 has 14 residues. The germline V gene encodes CDR1 MGHDK and CDR2 SYGVNS. The trim removed 5 bases at V and 10 bases at J, leaving 8 bases unmatched. CDR3 in DNA: TGTGCCAGCAGTCTTACCGGGACTAGCGGTGCGCAGTATTTT. Translating gives CASSLTGTSGAQYF.

This clonotype was seen more than once but under ten times. V gene TRBV6-1 combines with J gene TRBJ2-2; D is ambiguous. The germline CDR1 and CDR2 sequences are MNHNS and SASEGT. Trimming pared 8 bases from V and 2 bases from J, leaving 12 bases between. The CDR3 consists of 14 residues. Written as DNA, the CDR3 is TGTGCCAGCGGTAATGGGGTAAACACCGGGGAGCTGTTTTTT. This translates into CASGNGVNTGELFF.

Details on this clonotype: The junction differs from germline at one of its ends, possibly a read error. The chain uses TRBV2 and TRBJ2-1; D uncertain. Germline CDR1 SNHLY, CDR2 FYNNEI. The CDR3 runs 13 residues. CDR3 sequence: CASKDPTYDEQFF. CDR3 nucleotides: TGTGCCAGCAAGGATCCCACCTACGATGAGCAGTTCTTC. Together with reference TRBV2 and TRBJ2-1, the CDR3 gives the full variable domain: EPEVTQTPSHQVTQMGQEVILRCVPISNHLYFYWYRQILGQKVEFLVSFYNNEISEKSEIFDDQFSVERPDGSNFTLKIRSTKLEDSAMYFCASKDPTYDEQFFGPGTRLTVL.

This clonotype has only a few counts. This chain's CDR3 is CASSIRQGRTEAFF. As DNA, the CDR3 is TGTGCCAGCAGTATCCGACAGGGGCGGACTGAAGCTTTCTTT. The V and J genes are TRBV6-2 or TRBV6-3 and TRBJ1-1, with TRBD1 matching 8 bases. V lost 5 bases and J lost 5; bases outside the gene matches: 7. This CDR3 is built from 14 residues. Germline assignment: CDR1 MNHEY and CDR2 SVGEGT.

The chain recombines TRBV6-1 with TRBJ2-1; D gene unclear. This CDR3 region has 12 residues. Germline V lookup: CDR1 MNHNS, CDR2 SASEGT. The V gene lost 3 bases and the J gene lost 12 bases, with 12 bases spanning the gap. The CDR3 DNA reads TGTGCCAGCAGTGACCTGAGTGGTGGGCAGTTCTTC. It yields the protein CASSDLSGGQFF.

This clonotype appeared a few times. V is TRBV9 and J is TRBJ1-2; 8 bases are a match to TRBD1. The CDR3 loop spans 13 amino acids. Per the germline V gene, CDR1 is SGDLS and CDR2 is YYNGEE. V lost 7 bases to trimming and J lost 4 bases; unmatched junction nucleotides: 6. The CDR3 DNA is TGTGCCAGCGGCGACAGGGGTGGCTATGGCTACACCTTC. Amino acids: CASGDRGGYGYTF. The full variable domain, with the rest looked up from reference TRBV9 and TRBJ1-2, is DSGVTQTPKHLITATGQRVTLRCSPRSGDLSVYWYQQSLDQGLQFLIQYYNGEERAKGNILERFSAQQFPDLHSELNLSSLELGDSALYFCASGDRGGYGYTFGSGTRLTVV.